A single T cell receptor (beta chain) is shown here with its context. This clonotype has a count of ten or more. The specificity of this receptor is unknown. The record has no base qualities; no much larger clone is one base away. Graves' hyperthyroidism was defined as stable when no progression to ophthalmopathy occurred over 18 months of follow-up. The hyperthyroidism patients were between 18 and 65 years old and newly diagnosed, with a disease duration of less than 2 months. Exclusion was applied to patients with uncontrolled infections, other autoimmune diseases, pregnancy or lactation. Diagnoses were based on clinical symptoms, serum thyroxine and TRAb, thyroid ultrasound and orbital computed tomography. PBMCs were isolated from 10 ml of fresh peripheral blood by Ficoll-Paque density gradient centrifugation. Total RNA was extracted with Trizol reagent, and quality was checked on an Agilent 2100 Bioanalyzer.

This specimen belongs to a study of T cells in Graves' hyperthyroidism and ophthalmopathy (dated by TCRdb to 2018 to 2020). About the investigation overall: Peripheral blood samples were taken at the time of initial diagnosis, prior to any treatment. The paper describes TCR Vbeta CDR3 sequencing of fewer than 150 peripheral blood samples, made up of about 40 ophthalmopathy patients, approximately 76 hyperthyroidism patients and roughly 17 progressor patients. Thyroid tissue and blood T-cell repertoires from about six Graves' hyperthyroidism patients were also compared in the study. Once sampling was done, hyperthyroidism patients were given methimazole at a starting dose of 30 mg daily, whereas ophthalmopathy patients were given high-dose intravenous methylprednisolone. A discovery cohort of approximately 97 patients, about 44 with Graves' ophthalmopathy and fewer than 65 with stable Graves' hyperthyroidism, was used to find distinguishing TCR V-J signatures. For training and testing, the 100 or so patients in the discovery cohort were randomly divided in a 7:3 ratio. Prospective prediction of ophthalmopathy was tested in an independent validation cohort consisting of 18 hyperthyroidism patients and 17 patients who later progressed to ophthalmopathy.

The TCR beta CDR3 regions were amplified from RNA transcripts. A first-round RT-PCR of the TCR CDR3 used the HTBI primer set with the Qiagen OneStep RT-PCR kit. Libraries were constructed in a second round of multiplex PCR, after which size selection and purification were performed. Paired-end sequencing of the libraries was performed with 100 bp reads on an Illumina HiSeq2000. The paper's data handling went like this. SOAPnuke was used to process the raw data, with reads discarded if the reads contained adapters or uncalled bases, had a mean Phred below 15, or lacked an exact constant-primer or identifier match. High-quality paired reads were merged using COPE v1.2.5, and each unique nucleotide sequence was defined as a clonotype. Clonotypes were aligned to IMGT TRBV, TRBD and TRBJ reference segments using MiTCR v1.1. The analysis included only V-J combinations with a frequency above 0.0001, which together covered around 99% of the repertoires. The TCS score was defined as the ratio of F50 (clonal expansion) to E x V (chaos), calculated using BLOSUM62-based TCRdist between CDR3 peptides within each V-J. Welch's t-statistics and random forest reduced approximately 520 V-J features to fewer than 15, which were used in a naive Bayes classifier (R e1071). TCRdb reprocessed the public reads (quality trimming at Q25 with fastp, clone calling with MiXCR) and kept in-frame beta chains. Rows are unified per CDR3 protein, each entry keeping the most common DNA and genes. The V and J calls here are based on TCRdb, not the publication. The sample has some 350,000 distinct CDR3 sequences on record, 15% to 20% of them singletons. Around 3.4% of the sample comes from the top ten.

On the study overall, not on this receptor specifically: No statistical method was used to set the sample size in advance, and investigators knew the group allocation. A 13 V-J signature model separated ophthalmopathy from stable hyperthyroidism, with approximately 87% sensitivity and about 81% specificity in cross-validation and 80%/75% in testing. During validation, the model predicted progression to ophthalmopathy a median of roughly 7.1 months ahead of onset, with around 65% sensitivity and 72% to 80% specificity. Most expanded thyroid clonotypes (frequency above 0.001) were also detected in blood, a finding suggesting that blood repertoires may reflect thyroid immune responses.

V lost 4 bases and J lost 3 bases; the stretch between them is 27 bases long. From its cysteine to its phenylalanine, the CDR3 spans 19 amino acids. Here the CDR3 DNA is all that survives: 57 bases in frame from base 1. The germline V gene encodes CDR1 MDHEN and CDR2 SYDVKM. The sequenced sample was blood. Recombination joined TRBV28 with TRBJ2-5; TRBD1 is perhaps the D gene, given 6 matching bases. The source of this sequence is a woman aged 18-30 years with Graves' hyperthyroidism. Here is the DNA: TGTGCCAGCAGTTCCAGGGGCCTCTGGGGTCGCGGCCGGGAAGAGACCCAGTACTTC. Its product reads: CASSSRGLWGRGREETQYF. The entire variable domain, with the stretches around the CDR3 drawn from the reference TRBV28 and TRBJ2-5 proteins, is DVKVTQSSRYLVKRTGEKVFLECVQDMDHENMFWYRQDPGLGLRLIYFSYDVKMKEKGDIPEGYSVSREKKERFSLILESASTNQTSMYLCASSSRGLWGRGREETQYFGPGTRLLVL.